This T cell receptor (beta chain) was profiled in a study of blood T cell repertoires in COVID-19. Study background: Samples representing acute and convalescent COVID-19 were sourced from the United States, Italy and Spain.

Seattle patients were enrolled while actively infected and followed longitudinally. V dropped 5 bases and J dropped 0 bases, with 14 bases sitting between them. The CDR3 loop spans 16 amino acids. Germline V gene sequence: CDR1 MDHEN, CDR2 SYDVKM. Under the authors' procedure: Amplification with reference gene primers provided the estimates of nucleated cell counts. Assay used: immunoSEQ multiplex PCR; TCRdb lists only in-frame clones, some missing. D and trimming were read from the DNA, whereas the V and J calls and clone size are those reported in that table. The data show about 250,000 clones, about 82% seen once.

Source material: peripheral blood. The sequence was collected from an elderly woman with COVID-19, enrolled during active disease. This chain joins TRBV28 and TRBJ1-3; D is perhaps TRBD1 (6 bases). CDR3 in amino acids: CASSGGQANSGNTIYF. Written as DNA, the CDR3 is TGTGCCAGCAGTGGGGGACAAGCGAACTCTGGAAACACCATATATTTT.